This T cell receptor (beta chain) was captured in a study of blood T cell repertoires in COVID-19. Profiled with immunoSEQ multiplex PCR; TCRdb holds only in-frame clones, not every one. The sample lists some 200,000 clones; roughly 88% were seen once. This CDR3 contains 16 residues. The sequencing sample was made of peripheral blood. The V gene is TRBV21-1, the J gene TRBJ2-1; whether TRBD1, the table's D call, matches the DNA was not checked. TRBV21-1 is an annotated pseudogene. This clonotype originated in a man in his fifties or sixties with active or convalescent COVID-19. The CDR3 is CASSKNGQDSYNEQFF. DNA of the CDR3: TGTGCCAGCAGCAAGAACGGACAGGACTCCTACAATGAGCAGTTCTTC.